What follows describes a single T cell receptor (beta chain). The target antigen is unknown. A much larger clonotype is one base distant, so this may be a read error. Stable disease denoted Graves' hyperthyroidism without ophthalmopathy progression within 18 months. Out of 8.5 to 10 ml of fresh peripheral blood came the PBMCs. The CDR3 consists of 14 residues. CDR1 is LNHDA, CDR2 SQIVND, per germline (reference sequence). This sample stems from a study of T cells in Graves' hyperthyroidism and ophthalmopathy. Across the whole study: Peripheral blood specimens were obtained at initial diagnosis, prior to any treatment. Overall study findings and caveats: Classification by a 13 V-J model distinguished ophthalmopathy from stable hyperthyroidism.

Researchers amplified the TCR beta CDR3 regions from RNA transcripts. Using the HTBI primer set, a first-round RT-PCR was run on the TCR CDR3. Via MiXCR, TCRdb re-called the multiplex PCR reads, giving one row per CDR3 protein. The data contain about 840,000 distinct CDR3 sequences, approximately 40% of them singletons. The rearrangement links TRBV19 to TRBJ1-5, with D unclear. Sequenced sample: blood. This TCR was recovered from a man aged 18 to 35 with Graves' hyperthyroidism. The CDR3 sequence: CAGSYRTSNQPQHF. The CDR3 nucleotides read TGTGCCGGTAGCTACCGGACTAGCAATCAGCCCCAGCATTTT. The full variable domain, with the rest looked up from reference TRBV19 and TRBJ1-5, is DGGITQSPKYLFRKEGQNVTLSCEQNLNHDAMYWYRQDPGQGLRLIYYSQIVNDFQKGDIAEGYSVSREKKESFPLTVTSAQKNPTAFYLCAGSYRTSNQPQHFGDGTRLSIL.